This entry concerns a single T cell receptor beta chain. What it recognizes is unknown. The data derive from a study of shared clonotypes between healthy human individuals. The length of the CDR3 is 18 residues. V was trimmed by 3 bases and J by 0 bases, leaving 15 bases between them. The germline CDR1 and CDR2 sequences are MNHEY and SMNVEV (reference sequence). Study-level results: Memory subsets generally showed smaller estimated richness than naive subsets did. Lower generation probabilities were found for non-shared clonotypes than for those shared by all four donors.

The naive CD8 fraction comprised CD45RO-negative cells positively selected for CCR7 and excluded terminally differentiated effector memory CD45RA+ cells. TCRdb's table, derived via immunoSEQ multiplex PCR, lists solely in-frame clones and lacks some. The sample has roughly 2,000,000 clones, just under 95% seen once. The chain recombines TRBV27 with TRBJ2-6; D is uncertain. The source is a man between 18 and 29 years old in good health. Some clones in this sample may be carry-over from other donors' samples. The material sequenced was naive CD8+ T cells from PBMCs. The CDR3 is CASSFGDLVLSGANVLTF. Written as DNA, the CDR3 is TGTGCCAGCAGTTTTGGGGATTTGGTCCTCTCTGGGGCCAACGTCCTGACTTTC. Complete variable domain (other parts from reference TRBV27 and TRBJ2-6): EAQVTQNPRYLITVTGKKLTVTCSQNMNHEYMSWYRQDPGLGLRQIYYSMNVEVTDKGDVPEGYKVSRKEKRNFPLILESPSPNQTSLYFCASSFGDLVLSGANVLTFGAGSRLTVL.